This T cell receptor beta chain was identified in a study of CD4 T cells in relation to SARS-CoV-2 and coronaviruses. Study as a whole: A couple of subjects were Hispanic; patients were 7 or 8 males and a handful of females. The study, taken as a whole, reports: Samples before the pandemic and after infection were not matched within any donor.

Generated by immunoSEQ multiplex PCR, the TCRdb table keeps only in-frame clones and is missing some. Among tens of thousands of clones, over 75% were seen once, and the ten largest hold about 3.3%. Germline lookup yields CDR1 DFQATT and CDR2 SNEGSKA (reference sequence). V lost 3 bases and J lost 4; bases outside the gene matches: 4. The CDR3 sequence is 13 residues long. Of note for this clone: Its antigen remains unidentified.

The sequenced sample was memory CD4+ T cells from PBMCs. The chain uses TRBV20-1 and TRBJ2-7, with TRBD2 identical over 9 bases. The sequence derives from an adult with COVID-19. CDR3 in DNA: TGCAGTGCTAGTGGACTAGCGCCTTACGAGCAGTACTTC. Translating it yields CSASGLAPYEQYF.